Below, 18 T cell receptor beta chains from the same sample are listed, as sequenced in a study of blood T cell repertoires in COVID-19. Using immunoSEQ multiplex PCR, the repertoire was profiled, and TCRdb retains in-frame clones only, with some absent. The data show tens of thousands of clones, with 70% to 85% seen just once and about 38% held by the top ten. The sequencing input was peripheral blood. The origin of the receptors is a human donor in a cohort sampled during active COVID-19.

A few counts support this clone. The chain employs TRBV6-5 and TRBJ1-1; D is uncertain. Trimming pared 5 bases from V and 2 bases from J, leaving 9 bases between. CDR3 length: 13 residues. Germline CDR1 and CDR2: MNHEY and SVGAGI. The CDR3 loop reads CASSRAVNTEAFF. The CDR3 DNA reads TGTGCCAGCAGTCGAGCTGTCAACACTGAAGCTTTCTTT.

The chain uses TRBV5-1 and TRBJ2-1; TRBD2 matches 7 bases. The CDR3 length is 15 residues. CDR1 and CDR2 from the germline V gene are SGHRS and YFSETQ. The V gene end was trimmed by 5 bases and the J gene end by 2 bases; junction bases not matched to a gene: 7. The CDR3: CASRGLAETYNEQFF. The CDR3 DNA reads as TGCGCCAGCAGGGGGCTAGCGGAAACCTACAATGAGCAGTTCTTC.

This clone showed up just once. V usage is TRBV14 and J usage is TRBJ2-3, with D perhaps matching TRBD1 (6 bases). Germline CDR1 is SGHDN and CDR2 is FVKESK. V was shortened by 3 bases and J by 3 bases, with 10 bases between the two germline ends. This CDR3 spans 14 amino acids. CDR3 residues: CASSHQGRTDTQYF. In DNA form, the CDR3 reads TGTGCCAGCAGCCACCAGGGGCGGACAGATACGCAGTATTTT.

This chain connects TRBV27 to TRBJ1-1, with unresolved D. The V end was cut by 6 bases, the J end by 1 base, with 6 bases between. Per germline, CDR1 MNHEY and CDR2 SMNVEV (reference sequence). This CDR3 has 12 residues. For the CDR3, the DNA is TGTGCCAGCAGCTCAGGGAACACTGAAGCTTTCTTT. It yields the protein CASSSGNTEAFF.

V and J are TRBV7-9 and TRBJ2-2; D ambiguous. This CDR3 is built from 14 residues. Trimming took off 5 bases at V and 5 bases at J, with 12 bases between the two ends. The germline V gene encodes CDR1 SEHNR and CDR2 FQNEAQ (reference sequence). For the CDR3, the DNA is TGTGCCAGCAGCCTATCCCAGCGAACCGGGGAGCTGTTTTTT. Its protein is CASSLSQRTGELFF.

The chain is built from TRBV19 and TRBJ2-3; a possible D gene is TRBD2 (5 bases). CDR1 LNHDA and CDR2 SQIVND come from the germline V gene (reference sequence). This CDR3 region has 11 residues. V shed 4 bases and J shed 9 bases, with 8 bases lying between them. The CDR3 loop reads CASSRWETQYF. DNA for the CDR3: TGTGCCAGTAGTAGGTGGGAGACGCAGTATTTT.

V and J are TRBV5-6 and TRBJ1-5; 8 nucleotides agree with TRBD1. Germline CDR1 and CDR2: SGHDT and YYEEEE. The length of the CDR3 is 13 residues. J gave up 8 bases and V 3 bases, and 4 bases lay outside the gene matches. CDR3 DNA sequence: TGTGCCAGCAGCTACACACAGGGGGAGCCCCAGCATTTT. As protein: CASSYTQGEPQHF.

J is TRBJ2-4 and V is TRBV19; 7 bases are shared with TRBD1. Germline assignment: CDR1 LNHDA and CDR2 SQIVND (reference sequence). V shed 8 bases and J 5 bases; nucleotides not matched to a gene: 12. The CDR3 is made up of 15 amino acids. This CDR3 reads CASGPPWTGENIQYF. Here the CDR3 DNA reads TGTGCCAGTGGCCCCCCTTGGACAGGAGAAAACATTCAGTACTTC.

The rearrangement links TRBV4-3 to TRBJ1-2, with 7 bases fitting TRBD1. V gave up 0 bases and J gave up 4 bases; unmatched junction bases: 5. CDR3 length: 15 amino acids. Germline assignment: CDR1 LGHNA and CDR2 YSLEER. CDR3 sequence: CASSQDRGALYGYTF. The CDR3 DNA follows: TGCGCCAGCAGCCAAGACAGGGGGGCACTCTATGGCTACACCTTC.

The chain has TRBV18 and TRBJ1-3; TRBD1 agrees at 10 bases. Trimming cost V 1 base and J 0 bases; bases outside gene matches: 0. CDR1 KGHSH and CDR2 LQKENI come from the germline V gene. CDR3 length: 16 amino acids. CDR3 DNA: TGTGCCAGCTCACCACGGACAGGGGGCTCTGGAAACACCATATATTTT. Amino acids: CASSPRTGGSGNTIYF.

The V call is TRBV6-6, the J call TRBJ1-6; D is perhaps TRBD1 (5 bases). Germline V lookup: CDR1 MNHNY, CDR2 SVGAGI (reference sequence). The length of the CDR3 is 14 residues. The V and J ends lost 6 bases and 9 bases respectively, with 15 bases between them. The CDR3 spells CASRQGFISSPLHF. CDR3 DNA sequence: TGTGCCAGCAGGCAGGGTTTCATCAGTTCACCCCTCCACTTT.

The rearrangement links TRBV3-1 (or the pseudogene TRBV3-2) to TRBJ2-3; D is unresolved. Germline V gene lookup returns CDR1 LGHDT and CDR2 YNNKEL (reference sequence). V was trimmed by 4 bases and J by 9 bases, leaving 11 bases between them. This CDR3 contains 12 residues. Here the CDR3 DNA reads TGTGCCAGCAGCCCCGCGGCCGGAACGCAGTATTTT. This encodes CASSPAAGTQYF.

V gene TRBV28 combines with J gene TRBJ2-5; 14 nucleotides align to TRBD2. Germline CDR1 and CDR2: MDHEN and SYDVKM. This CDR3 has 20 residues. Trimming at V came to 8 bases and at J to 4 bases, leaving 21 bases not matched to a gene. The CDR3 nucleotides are TGTGCCAGCCTCAAAAGGGGCGGGACTAGCGGGGGACAGGGAAGAGAGACCCAGTACTTC. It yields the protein CASLKRGGTSGGQGRETQYF.

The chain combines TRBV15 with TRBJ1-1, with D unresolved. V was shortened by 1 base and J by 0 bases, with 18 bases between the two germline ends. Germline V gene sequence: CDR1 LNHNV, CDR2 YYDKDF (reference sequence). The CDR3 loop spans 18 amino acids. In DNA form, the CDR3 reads TGTGCCACCAGCAGAGTTTGGGGAGGCGGGAAGATGAACACTGAAGCTTTCTTT. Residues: CATSRVWGGGKMNTEAFF. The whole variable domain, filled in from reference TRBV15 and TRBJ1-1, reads DAMVIQNPRYQVTQFGKPVTLSCSQTLNHNVMYWYQQKSSQAPKLLFHYYDKDFNNEADTPDNFQSRRPNTSFCFLDIRSPGLGDTAMYLCATSRVWGGGKMNTEAFFGQGTRLTVV.

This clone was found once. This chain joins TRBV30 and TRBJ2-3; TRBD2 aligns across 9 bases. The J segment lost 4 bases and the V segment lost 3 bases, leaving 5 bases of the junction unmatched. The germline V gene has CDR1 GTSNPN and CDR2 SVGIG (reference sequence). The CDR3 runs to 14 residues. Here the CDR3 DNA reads TGTGCCTGGAGATCTAGCGGGGAGGCAGATACGCAGTATTTT. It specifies CAWRSSGEADTQYF.

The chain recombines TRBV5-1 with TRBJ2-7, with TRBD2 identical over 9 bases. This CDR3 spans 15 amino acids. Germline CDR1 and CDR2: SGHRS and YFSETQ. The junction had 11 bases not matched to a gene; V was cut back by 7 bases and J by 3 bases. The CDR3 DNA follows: TGCGCCAGCCGTCCGGGGCGGGGGGGCGGCTACGAGCAGTACTTC. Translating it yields CASRPGRGGGYEQYF.

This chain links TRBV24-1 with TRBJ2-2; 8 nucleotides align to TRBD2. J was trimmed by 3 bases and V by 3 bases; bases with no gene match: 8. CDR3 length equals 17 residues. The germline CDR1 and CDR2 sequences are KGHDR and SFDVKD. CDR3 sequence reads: CATSDPPGGGYTGELFF. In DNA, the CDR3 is TGTGCCACCAGTGATCCGCCCGGCGGGGGGTACACCGGGGAGCTGTTTTTT.

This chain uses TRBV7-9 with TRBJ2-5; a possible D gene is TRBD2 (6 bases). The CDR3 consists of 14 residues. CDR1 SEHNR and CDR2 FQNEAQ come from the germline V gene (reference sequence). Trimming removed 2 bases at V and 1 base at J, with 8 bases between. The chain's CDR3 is CASSLFSGQETQYF. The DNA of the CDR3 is TGTGCCAGCAGCTTATTTAGCGGCCAAGAGACCCAGTACTTC. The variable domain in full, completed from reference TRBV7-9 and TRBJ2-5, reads DTGVSQNPRHKITKRGQNVTFRCDPISEHNRLYWYRQTLGQGPEFLTYFQNEAQLEKSRLLSDRFSAERPKGSFSTLEIQRTEQGDSAMYLCASSLFSGQETQYFGPGTRLLVL.